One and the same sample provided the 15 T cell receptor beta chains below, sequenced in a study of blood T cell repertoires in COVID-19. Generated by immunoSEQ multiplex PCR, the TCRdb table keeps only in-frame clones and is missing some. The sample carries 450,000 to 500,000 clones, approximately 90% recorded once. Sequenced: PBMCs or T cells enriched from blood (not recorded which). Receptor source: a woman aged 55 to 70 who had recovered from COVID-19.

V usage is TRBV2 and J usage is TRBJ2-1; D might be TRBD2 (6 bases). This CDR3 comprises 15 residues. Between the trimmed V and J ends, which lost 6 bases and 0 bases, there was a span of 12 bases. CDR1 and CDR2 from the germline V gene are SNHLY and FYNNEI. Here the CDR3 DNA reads TGTGCCAGCAGCGCGGGACTTAGCTCCTACAATGAGCAGTTCTTC. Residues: CASSAGLSSYNEQFF.

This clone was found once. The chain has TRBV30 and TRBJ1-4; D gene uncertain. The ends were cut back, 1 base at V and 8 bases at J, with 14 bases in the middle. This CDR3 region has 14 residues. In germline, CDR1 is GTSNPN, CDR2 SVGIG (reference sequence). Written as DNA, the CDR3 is TGTGCCTGGAGTGAGCCTCCTGTCGAGGAAAAACTGTTTTTT. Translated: CAWSEPPVEEKLFF.

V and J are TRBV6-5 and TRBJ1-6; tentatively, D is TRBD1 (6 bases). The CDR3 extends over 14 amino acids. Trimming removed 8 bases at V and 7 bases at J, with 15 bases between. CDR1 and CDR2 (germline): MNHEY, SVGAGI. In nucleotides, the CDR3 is TGTGCCAGCGCCTTTAACAGGGACAATTCACCCCTCCACTTT. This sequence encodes CASAFNRDNSPLHF.

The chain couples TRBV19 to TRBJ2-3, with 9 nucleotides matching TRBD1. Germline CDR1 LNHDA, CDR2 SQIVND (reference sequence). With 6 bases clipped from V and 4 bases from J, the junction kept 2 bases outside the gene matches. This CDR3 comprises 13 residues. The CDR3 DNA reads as TGTGCCAGTAGGGACAGGGGCGCAGATACGCAGTATTTT. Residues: CASRDRGADTQYF.

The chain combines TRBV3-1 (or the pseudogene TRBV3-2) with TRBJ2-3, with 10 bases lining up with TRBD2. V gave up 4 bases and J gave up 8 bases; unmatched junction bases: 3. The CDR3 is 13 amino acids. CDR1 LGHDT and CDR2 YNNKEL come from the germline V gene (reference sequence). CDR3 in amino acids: CASSPRLAGTQYF. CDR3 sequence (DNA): TGTGCCAGCAGCCCCCGACTAGCGGGTACGCAGTATTTT.

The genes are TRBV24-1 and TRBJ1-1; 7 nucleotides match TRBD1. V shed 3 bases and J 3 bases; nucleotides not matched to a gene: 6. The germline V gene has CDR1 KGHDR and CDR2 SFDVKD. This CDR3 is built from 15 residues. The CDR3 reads CATSDPTTGDTEAFF. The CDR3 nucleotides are TGTGCCACCAGTGATCCTACCACAGGGGACACTGAAGCTTTCTTT.

CDR3 residues: CASTPERGQDTQYF. The CDR3 DNA sequence: TGTGCCAGCACTCCGGAGCGGGGGCAAGATACGCAGTATTTT. The chain carries TRBV6-4 and TRBJ2-3; 8 bases align to TRBD2. The CDR3 is made up of 14 amino acids. CDR1 MRHNA and CDR2 SNTAGT come from the germline V gene. V dropped 7 bases and J dropped 5; count of bases not matched to a gene: 8.

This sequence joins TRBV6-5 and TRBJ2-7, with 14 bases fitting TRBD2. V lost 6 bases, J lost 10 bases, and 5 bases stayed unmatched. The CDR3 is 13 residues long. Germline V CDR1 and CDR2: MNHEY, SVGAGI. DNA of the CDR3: TGTGCCAGCAGAATGGGACTAGCGGGAGCCCAGTACTTC. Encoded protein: CASRMGLAGAQYF.

The CDR3 DNA is TGTGCCAGCAGCCCAATCCTCAGGGGAAGTCACACTGAAGCTTTCTTT. Translating it yields CASSPILRGSHTEAFF. The chain combines TRBV9 with TRBJ1-1; D is perhaps TRBD1 (6 bases). V lost 4 bases and J 3 bases, leaving 19 bases between the germline ends. CDR3 size: 16 residues. Germline V gene data show CDR1 as SGDLS and CDR2 as YYNGEE.

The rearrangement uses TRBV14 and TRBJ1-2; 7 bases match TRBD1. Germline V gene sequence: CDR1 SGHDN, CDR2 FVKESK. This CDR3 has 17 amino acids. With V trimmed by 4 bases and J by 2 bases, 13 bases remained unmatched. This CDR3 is CASSRTLPGQINYGYTF. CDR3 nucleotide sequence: TGTGCCAGCAGCCGAACTCTTCCGGGACAGATAAACTATGGCTACACCTTC.

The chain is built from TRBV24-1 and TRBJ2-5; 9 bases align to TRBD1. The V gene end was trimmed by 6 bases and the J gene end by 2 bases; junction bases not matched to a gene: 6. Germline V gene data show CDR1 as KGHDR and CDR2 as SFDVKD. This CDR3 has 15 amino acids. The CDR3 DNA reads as TGTGCCACCAGTAGACAGGGGGAGGCTCAAGAGACCCAGTACTTC. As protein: CATSRQGEAQETQYF.

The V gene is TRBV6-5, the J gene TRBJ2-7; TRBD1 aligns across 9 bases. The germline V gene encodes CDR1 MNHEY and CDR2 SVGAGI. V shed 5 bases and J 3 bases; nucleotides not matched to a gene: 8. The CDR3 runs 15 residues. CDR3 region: CASSPGTGLGYEQYV. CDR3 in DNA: TGTGCCAGCAGTCCCGGGACAGGGTTGGGCTACGAGCAGTACGTC.

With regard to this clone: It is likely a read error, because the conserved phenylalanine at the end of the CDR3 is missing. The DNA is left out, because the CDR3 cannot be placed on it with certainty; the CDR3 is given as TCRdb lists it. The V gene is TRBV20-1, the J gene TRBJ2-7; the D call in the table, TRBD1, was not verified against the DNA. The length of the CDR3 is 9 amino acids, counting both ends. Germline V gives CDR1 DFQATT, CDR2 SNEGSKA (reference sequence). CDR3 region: CSATIYGHR.

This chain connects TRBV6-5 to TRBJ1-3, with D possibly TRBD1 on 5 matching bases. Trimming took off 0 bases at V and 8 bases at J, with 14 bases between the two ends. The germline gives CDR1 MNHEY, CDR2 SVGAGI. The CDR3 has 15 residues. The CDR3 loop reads CASSYSGQMGYTIYF. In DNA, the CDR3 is TGTGCCAGCAGTTACTCGGGGCAGATGGGATACACCATATATTTT.

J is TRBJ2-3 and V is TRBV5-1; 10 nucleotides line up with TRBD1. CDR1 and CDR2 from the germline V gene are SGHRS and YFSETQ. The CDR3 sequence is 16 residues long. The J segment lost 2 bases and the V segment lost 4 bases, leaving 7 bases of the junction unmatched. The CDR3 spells CASSPWTGGDTDTQYF. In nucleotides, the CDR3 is TGCGCCAGCAGCCCCTGGACAGGGGGAGACACAGATACGCAGTATTTT.